This T cell receptor beta chain came from a study of a mutant IDH1 vaccine in newly diagnosed glioma. Study in general: Following radiotherapy alone, or alongside temozolomide cycles, vaccination was started after an interval of 4-6 weeks. There were roughly 60% males and approximately 38% females among treated patients, whose mean age was about 41 years. Most had both radiotherapy and temozolomide beforehand; others had only one.

Data came from immunoSEQ multiplex PCR; TCRdb stores just in-frame clones and leaves some out. The sample holds roughly 60,000 clones, under 85% seen once. The CDR3 covers 14 residues. CDR1 SGHTA and CDR2 FQGTGA come from the germline V gene. The ends were cut back, 5 bases at V and 6 bases at J, with 15 bases in the middle. Time point reported: week 35, safety follow-up. Alongside topical imiquimod, each dose of vaccine comprised 300 ug of mutant IDH1 20-mer peptide. A note on this clone: Its antigen remains unidentified.

The receptor's source is a man aged 45 to 65 with glioma. Sequencing used PBMCs, obtained from a glioma patient whose treatment included an IDH1 peptide vaccine. This chain links TRBV7-3 with TRBJ2-3; the D gene is possibly TRBD2 (6 bases). CDR3 nucleotides: TGTGCCAGCAGCGCTCAGCAGGGAGGTGATACGCAGTATTTT. It codes for CASSAQQGGDTQYF.